The 4 T cell receptor beta chains below come from one sample, sequenced in a study of shared T cell receptors in the human thymus. Clones were sequenced by immunoSEQ multiplex PCR, and TCRdb holds only the in-frame ones, with some missing. The table has 450,000 to 650,000 clones, about four fifths seen once. Separately, the same data were catalogued under a study of human thymus T cells.

Sequenced material: thymocytes. The receptor source for this set is a boy in the first two years of life with a congenital heart defect.

The rearrangement links TRBV14 to TRBJ2-3; D is possibly TRBD2 (5 bases). V was pared by 0 bases and J by 2 bases, with 21 bases between. Per the germline V gene, CDR1 is SGHDN and CDR2 is FVKESK. The CDR3 has 19 amino acids. The CDR3 here is CASSQDNRRGLDPTDTQYF. The CDR3 DNA is TGTGCCAGCAGCCAAGATAACAGACGGGGTCTGGACCCCACAGATACGCAGTATTTT.

The count of this clone is one. This chain joins TRBV2 and TRBJ1-1; D is undetermined. V lost 7 bases and J lost 5, with 20 bases in between. The CDR3 extends over 15 amino acids. CDR1 is SNHLY, CDR2 FYNNEI, per germline. CDR3 nucleotide sequence: TGTGCCAGCAAGGAGCGGCATATGGGGAAAACTGAAGCTTTCTTT. Protein product: CASKERHMGKTEAFF.

The chain uses TRBV19 and TRBJ1-5; no reliable D call. There are 14 residues in the CDR3. CDR1 is LNHDA, CDR2 SQIVND, per germline (reference sequence). V lost 5 bases to trimming and J lost 7 bases, with 15 bases between them. The CDR3 region has the DNA TGTGCCAGTAGTGCCGACCTTGGAGGCCAGCCCCAGCATTTT. It codes for CASSADLGGQPQHF.

On this clone: At one end the junction does not follow the germline gene, possibly because of a read error. The V gene is TRBV6-1, the J gene TRBJ1-2; 9 bases are shared with TRBD1. This CDR3 contains 15 residues. Per germline, CDR1 MNHNS and CDR2 SASEGT. CDR3 DNA sequence: TGTGCCAGCAGAGAATGGGACAGGGAGGTGGATGGCTACCCCTTC. As protein: CASREWDREVDGYPF.